This T cell receptor beta chain stems from a study of control samples from healthy donors and cancer patients. Produced via immunoSEQ multiplex PCR; TCRdb's table is partial and in-frame only. The repertoire holds 35,000 to 40,000 clones, with around 82% as singletons. In germline, CDR1 is SNHLY, CDR2 FYNNEI. V gave up 6 bases and J gave up 4 bases; unmatched junction bases: 14. The CDR3 is made up of 16 amino acids. This clonotype originated in a woman aged 60 to 75 with lung cancer. The chain joins TRBV2 to TRBJ2-7; 8 bases fit TRBD2. Sequencing was carried out using PBMCs. The CDR3 DNA is TGTGCCAGCAGAAGTGATCTGGCTAGCGGGCAATACGAGCAGTACTTC. Translated, it gives CASRSDLASGQYEQYF.